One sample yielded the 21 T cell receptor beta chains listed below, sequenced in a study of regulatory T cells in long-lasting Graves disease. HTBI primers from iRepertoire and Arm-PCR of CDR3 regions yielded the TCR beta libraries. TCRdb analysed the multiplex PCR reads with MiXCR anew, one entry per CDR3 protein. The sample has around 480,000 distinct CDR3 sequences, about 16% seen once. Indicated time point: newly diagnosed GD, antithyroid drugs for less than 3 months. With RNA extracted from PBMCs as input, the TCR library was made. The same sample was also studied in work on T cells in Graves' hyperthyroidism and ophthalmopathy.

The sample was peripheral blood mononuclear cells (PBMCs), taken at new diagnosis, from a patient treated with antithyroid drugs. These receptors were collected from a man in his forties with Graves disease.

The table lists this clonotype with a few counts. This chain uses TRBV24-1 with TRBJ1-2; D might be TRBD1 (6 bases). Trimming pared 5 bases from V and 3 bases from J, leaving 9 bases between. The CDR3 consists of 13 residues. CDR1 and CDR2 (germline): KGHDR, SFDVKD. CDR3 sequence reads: CATSAGQHYGYTF. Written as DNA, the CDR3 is TGTGCCACCAGTGCCGGACAGCACTATGGCTACACCTTC.

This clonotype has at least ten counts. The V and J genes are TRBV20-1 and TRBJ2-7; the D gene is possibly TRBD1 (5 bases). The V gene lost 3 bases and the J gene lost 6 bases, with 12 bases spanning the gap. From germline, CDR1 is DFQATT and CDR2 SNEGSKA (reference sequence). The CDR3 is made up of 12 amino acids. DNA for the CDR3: TGCAGTGCTAGGACAGTCCGTCCCGAGCAGTACTTC. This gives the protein CSARTVRPEQYF.

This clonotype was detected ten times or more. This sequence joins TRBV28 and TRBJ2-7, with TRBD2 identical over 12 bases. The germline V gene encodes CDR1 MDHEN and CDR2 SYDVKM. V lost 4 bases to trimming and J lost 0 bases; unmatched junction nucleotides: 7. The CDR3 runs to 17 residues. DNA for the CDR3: TGTGCCAGCAGTTCCCGACTAGCGGGAGTCCACTCCTACGAGCAGTACTTC. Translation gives CASSSRLAGVHSYEQYF.

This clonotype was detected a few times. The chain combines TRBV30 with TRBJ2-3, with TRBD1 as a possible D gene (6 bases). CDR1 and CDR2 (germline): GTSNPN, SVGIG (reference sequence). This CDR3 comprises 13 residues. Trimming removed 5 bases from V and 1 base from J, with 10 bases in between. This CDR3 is CAWVKGGTDTQYF. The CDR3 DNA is TGTGCCTGGGTGAAGGGGGGCACAGATACGCAGTATTTT.

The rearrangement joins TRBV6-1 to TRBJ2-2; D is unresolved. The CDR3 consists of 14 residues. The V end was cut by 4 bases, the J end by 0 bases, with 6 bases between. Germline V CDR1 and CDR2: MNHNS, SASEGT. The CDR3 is CASSARTNTGELFF. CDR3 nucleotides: TGTGCCAGCAGTGCCAGGACGAACACCGGGGAGCTGTTTTTT.

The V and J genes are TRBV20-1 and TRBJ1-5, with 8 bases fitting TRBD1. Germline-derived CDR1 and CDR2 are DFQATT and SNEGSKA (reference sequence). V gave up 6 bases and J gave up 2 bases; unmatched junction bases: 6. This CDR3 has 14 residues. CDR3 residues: CSASDRGGNQPQHF. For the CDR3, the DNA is TGCAGTGCCTCCGACAGGGGAGGCAATCAGCCCCAGCATTTT.

The CDR3 nucleotides are TGTGCCACCAGTGAAAGCGCGGACAGCACAGATACGCAGTATTTT. Translation: CATSESADSTDTQYF. The gene calls are TRBV24-1 and TRBJ2-3; D ambiguous. The CDR3 consists of 15 residues. The germline V and J ends were trimmed by 4 bases and 0 bases, with 10 bases remaining between them. CDR1 is KGHDR and CDR2 is SFDVKD in the germline V gene.

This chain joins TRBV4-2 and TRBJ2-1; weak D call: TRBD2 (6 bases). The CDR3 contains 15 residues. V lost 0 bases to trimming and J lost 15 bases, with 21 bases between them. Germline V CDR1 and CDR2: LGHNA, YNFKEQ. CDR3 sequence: CASSQDPGLEAVVFF. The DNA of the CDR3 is TGTGCCAGCAGCCAAGATCCGGGACTTGAGGCGGTGGTGTTCTTC.

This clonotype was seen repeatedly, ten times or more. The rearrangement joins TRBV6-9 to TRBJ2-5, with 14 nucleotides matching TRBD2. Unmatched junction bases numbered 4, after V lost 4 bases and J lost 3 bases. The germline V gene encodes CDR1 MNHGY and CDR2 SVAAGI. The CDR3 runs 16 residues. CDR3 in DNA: TGTGCCAGCAGTTTTCCGGGACTAGCGGGAGAAGAGACCCAGTACTTC. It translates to CASSFPGLAGEETQYF.

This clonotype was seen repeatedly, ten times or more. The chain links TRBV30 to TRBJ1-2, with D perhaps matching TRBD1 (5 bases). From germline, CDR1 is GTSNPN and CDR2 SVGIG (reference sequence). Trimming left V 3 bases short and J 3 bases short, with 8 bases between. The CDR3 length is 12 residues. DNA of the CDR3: TGTGCCTGGAGCTGGGACGACTATGGCTACACCTTC. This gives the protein CAWSWDDYGYTF.

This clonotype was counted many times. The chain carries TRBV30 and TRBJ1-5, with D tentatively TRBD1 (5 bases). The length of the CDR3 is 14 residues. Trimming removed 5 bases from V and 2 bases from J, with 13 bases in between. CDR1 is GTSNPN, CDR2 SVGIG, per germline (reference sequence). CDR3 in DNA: TGTGCCTGGTCCCAGGGTCAGGGCAATCAGCCCCAGCATTTT. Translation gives CAWSQGQGNQPQHF. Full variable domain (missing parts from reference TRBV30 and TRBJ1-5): SQTIHQWPATLVQPVGSPLSLECTVEGTSNPNLYWYRQAAGRGLQLLFYSVGIGQISSEVPQNLSASRPQDRQFILSSKKLLLSDSGFYLCAWSQGQGNQPQHFGDGTRLSIL.

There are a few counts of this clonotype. The DNA for the CDR3 is TGTGCCAGCAGCGACAGGGTACCTAACACTGAAGCTTTCTTT. Its translation is CASSDRVPNTEAFF. The chain links TRBV28 to TRBJ1-1, with 7 bases fitting TRBD1. The length of the CDR3 is 14 residues. The ends lost 6 bases at V and 2 bases at J; junction bases unmatched: 6. Germline lookup yields CDR1 MDHEN and CDR2 SYDVKM.

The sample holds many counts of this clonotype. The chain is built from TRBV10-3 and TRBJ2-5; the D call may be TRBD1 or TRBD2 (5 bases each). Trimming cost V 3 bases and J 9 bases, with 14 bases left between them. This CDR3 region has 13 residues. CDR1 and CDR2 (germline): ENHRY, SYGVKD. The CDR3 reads CAISEETAVSQYF. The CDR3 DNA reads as TGTGCCATCAGTGAAGAGACAGCGGTTTCCCAGTACTTC.

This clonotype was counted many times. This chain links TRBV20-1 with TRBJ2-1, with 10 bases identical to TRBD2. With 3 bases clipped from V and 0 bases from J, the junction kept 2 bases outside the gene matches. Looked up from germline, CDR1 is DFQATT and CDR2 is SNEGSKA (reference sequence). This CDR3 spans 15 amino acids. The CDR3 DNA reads TGCAGTGCTAGCCCTAGCGGGAGCTCCTACAATGAGCAGTTCTTC. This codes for CSASPSGSSYNEQFF.

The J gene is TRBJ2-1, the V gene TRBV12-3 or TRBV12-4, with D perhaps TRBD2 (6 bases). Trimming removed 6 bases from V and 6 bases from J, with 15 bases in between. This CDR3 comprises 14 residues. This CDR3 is CASSRELGSNEQFF. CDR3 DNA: TGTGCCAGCAGCCGGGAGCTTGGGAGCAATGAGCAGTTCTTC.

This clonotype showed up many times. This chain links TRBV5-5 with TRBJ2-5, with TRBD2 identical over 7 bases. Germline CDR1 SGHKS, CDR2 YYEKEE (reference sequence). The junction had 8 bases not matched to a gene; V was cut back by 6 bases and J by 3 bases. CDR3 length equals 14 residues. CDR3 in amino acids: CASKSRGSEETQYF. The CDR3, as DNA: TGTGCCAGCAAATCCCGCGGGAGTGAAGAGACCCAGTACTTC. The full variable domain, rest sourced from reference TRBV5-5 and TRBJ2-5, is DAGVTQSPTHLIKTRGQQVTLRCSPISGHKSVSWYQQVLGQGPQFIFQYYEKEERGRGNFPDRFSARQFPNYSSELNVNALLLGDSALYLCASKSRGSEETQYFGPGTRLLVL.

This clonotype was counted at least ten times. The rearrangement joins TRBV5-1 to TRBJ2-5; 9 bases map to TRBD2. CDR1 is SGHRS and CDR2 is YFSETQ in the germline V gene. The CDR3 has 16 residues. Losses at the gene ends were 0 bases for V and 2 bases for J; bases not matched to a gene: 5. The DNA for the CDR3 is TGCGCCAGCAGCTTGGGTTCTAGCGGGACTCAAGAGACCCAGTACTTC. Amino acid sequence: CASSLGSSGTQETQYF.

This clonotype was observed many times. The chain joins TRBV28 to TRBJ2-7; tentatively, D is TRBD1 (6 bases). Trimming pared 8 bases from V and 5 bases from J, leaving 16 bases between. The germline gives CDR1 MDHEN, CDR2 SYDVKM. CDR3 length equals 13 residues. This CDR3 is CASRKQGSHEQYF. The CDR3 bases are TGTGCCAGCCGAAAACAGGGTTCCCACGAGCAGTACTTC.

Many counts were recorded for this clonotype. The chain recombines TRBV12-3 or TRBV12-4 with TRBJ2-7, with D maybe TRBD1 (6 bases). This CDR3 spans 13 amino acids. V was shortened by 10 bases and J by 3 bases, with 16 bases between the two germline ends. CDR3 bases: TGTGCCACCAGCGAGGGGGTCTACTACGAGCAGTACTTC. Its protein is CATSEGVYYEQYF.

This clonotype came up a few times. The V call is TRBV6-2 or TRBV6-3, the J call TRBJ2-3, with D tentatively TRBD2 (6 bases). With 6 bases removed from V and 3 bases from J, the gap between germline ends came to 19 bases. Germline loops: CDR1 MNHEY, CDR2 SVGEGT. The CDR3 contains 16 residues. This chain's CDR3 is CASRRTAGQRTDTQYF. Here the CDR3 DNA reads TGTGCCAGCAGGAGAACTGCGGGGCAGCGTACAGATACGCAGTATTTT.

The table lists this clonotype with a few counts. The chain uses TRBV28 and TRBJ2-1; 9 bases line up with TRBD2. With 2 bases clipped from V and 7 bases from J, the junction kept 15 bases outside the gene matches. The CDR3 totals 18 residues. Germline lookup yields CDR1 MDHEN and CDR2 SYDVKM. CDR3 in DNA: TGTGCCAGCAGTTTAATCGGGGGTAGCGGGAGTTCGTGGAATGAGCAGTTCTTC. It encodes CASSLIGGSGSSWNEQFF.